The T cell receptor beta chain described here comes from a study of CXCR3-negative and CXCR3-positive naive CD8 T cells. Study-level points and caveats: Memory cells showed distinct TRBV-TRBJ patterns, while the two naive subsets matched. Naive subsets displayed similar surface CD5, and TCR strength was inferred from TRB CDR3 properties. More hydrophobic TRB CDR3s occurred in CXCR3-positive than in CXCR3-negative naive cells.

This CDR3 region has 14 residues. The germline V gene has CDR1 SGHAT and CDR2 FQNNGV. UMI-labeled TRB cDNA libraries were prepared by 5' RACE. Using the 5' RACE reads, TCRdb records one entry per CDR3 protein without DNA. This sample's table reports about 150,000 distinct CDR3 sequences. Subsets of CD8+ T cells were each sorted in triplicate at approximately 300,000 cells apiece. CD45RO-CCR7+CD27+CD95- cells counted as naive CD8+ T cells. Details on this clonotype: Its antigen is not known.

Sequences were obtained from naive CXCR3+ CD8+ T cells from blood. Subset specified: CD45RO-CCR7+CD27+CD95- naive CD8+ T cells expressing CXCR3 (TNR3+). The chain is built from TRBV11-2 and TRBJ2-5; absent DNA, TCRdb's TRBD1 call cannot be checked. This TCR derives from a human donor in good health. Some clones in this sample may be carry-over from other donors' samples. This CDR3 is CASTAPGQWETQYF.